These T cell receptor beta chains were read from a single sample in a study of glioma-infiltrating T cells after dendritic cell vaccination. Method: immunoSEQ multiplex PCR; TCRdb's copy keeps in-frame clones and lacks some. The table includes more than 100,000 clones, roughly 76% detected once. The source material was blood, sampled before dendritic cell vaccination. The receptors come from a human donor with glioblastoma. Both conserved end residues are part of each CDR3. The D gene is left open where the match is weak. Clone size is given for some rows only: seen once, a few or many times, or a class if the clone is expanded.

TRBV7-9,TRBJ2-7,once,TRBD2,TGTGCCAGCAGGTCACGACTAGCGTACGAGCAGTACTTC,CASRSRLAYEQYF
TRBV4-3,TRBJ2-3,-,-,TGCGCCAGCAGCCAAGAATCGAGGCTGGAGGGATCTACGCAGTATTTT,CASSQESRLEGSTQYF
TRBV5-1,TRBJ2-3,-,TRBD1,TGCGCCAGCAGACCCGGGACAGGGTTGGCAGATACGCAGTATTTT,CASRPGTGLADTQYF
TRBV4-1,TRBJ2-3,-,-,TGCGCCAGCAGCCAAAGAGGCGTAAGCGCAGATACGCAGTATTTT,CASSQRGVSADTQYF
TRBV2,TRBJ1-1,-,TRBD1,TGTGCCAGCAGTGAACTCCGGACAGGGAAAGCTTTCTTT,CASSELRTGKAFF
TRBV5-1,TRBJ2-1,-,TRBD1,TGCGCCAGCAGCTGGGGACAGGGGGGCACAAATGAGCAGTTCTTC,CASSWGQGGTNEQFF
TRBV19,TRBJ2-3,-,TRBD2,TGTGCCAGTAGGAGAAGACTAGCGGGGGGACCAGATACGCAGTATTTT,CASRRRLAGGPDTQYF
TRBV6-4,TRBJ2-3,-,-,TGTGCCAGCAGTGAACAGCAGGAAGATACGCAGTATTTT,CASSEQQEDTQYF
TRBV4-3,TRBJ2-1,-,TRBD2,TGCGCCAGCAGCCAAGTGTACGTTCTTTTAGCGGGGGCAATCAATGAGCAGTTCTTC,CASSQVYVLLAGAINEQFF
TRBV4-2,TRBJ2-7,-,TRBD2,TGTGCCAGCAGCGAACGGGGACTAGCGGGGGGGGAGTCCTACGAGCAGTACTTC,CASSERGLAGGESYEQYF
TRBV5-1,TRBJ2-2,few,-,TGCGCCAGCAGCTCTTACAGGAATCCCGGGGAGCTGTTTTTT,CASSSYRNPGELFF
TRBV5-4,TRBJ1-4,-,-,TGTGCCAGCAGCCGACAGAGAACTAATGAAAAACTGTTTTTT,CASSRQRTNEKLFF
TRBV7-7,TRBJ2-5,few,-,TGTGCTAGCAGCCCTGGCGGGCCGGGGCAAGAGACCCAGTACTTC,CASSPGGPGQETQYF
TRBV5-1,TRBJ2-7,-,TRBD1,TGCGCCAGCAGACTGACCGGGACAGGGGGCTACGAGCAGTACTTC,CASRLTGTGGYEQYF
TRBV5-1,TRBJ2-7,-,TRBD1,TGCGCCAGCAGCCTGCAAGGACAGGGGGCGGGTGAGCAGTACTTC,CASSLQGQGAGEQYF
TRBV7-2,TRBJ1-2,-,TRBD1,TGTGCCAGCAGCCCCCAGGACAGGGCGCTCTATGGCTACACCTTC,CASSPQDRALYGYTF
TRBV6-1,TRBJ1-5,-,-,TGTGCCAGCAGTGAGCGCCCGGGGTATAGCAATCAGCCCCAGCATTTT,CASSERPGYSNQPQHF
TRBV28,TRBJ1-4,-,TRBD1,TGTGCCAGCAGTACAACCGGGACAGGGGGTGAAAAACTGTTTTTT,CASSTTGTGGEKLFF
TRBV4-2,TRBJ1-6,-,-,TGTGCCAGCAGTGGTCCGACAAGGGAGGGTTCACCCCTCCACTTT,CASSGPTREGSPLHF